This passage covers 27 T cell receptor beta chains from one sample sequenced in a study of blood T cell repertoires in COVID-19. Assay used: immunoSEQ multiplex PCR; TCRdb lists only in-frame clones, some missing. This sample has 95,000 to 150,000 clones, with around three quarters found just once. The sequenced sample consisted of peripheral blood. The receptors shown here come from a man aged 60 to 69 with active or convalescent COVID-19.

This chain uses TRBV29-1 with TRBJ2-2; D not certain. The CDR3 contains 14 residues. Trimming pared 5 bases from V and 1 base from J, leaving 11 bases between. Per the germline V gene, CDR1 is SQVTM and CDR2 is ANQGSEA. In DNA form, the CDR3 reads TGCAGCGTTTCGAAGGAGTTGAACACCGGGGAGCTGTTTTTT. This gives the protein CSVSKELNTGELFF.

V and J are TRBV3-1 (or the pseudogene TRBV3-2) and TRBJ2-1; D is uncertain. Germline V gives CDR1 LGHDT, CDR2 YNNKEL (reference sequence). The ends were cut back, 3 bases at V and 0 bases at J, with 9 bases in the middle. This CDR3 region has 15 residues. The CDR3 reads CASSHKANSYNEQFF. Here the CDR3 DNA reads TGTGCCAGCAGCCATAAAGCGAACTCCTACAATGAGCAGTTCTTC.

With respect to this clone: Additional DNA sequences in this sample encode the identical CDR3. J is TRBJ1-6 and V is TRBV19, with D possibly TRBD1 on 5 matching bases. The CDR3 sequence is 13 residues long. Trimming stripped 2 bases from V and 8 bases from J, with 7 bases between. Germline V lookup: CDR1 LNHDA, CDR2 SQIVND (reference sequence). CDR3 region: CASSIKGDSPLHF. CDR3 nucleotide sequence: TGTGCCAGTAGTATAAAAGGGGATTCACCCCTCCACTTT.

The sample holds many counts of this clone. The genes are TRBV7-2 and TRBJ2-3; no definite D call. V was clipped by 1 base and J by 0 bases, with 5 bases between them. In germline, CDR1 is SGHTA, CDR2 FQGNSA. The CDR3 spans 14 residues. DNA for the CDR3: TGTGCCAGCAGCTTAGGGCCAAGCACAGATACGCAGTATTTT. Its protein is CASSLGPSTDTQYF.

CDR3 sequence (DNA): TGTGCCAGCAGCCAAGATCGGTTTAGCTCTGGTGGAAACACCATATATTTT. Translated: CASSQDRFSSGGNTIYF. This sequence joins TRBV14 and TRBJ1-3, with unresolved D. CDR3 length: 17 amino acids. V lost 0 bases, J lost 3 bases, and 15 bases lay in between. Per the germline V gene, CDR1 is SGHDN and CDR2 is FVKESK.

This clone showed up just a few times. J is TRBJ2-7 and V is TRBV7-2; 8 positions match TRBD2. Losses at the gene ends were 4 bases for V and 3 bases for J; bases not matched to a gene: 5. The CDR3 is 14 amino acids. Per the germline V gene, CDR1 is SGHTA and CDR2 is FQGNSA. The CDR3 here is CASSSGLGYYEQYF. In nucleotides, the CDR3 is TGTGCCAGCAGCTCGGGACTAGGGTACTACGAGCAGTACTTC.

CDR3 protein: CASSFDGGAPYEQYF. The CDR3 DNA follows: TGCGCCAGCAGCTTCGACGGAGGAGCCCCCTACGAGCAGTACTTC. The chain recombines TRBV5-1 with TRBJ2-7, with a tentative D call TRBD2 (5 bases). V was cut by 2 bases and J by 2 bases, with 14 bases left in between. CDR3 size: 15 residues. Per the germline V gene, CDR1 is SGHRS and CDR2 is YFSETQ.

The chain recombines TRBV5-1 with TRBJ2-5, with D hard to call. The germline gives CDR1 SGHRS, CDR2 YFSETQ. The CDR3 has 14 residues. The germline V and J ends were trimmed by 2 bases and 7 bases, with 15 bases remaining between them. The CDR3 spells CASSFENPESTQYF. In DNA, the CDR3 is TGCGCCAGCAGCTTCGAGAACCCCGAGTCGACCCAGTACTTC.

The CDR3 DNA reads as TGTGCCAGCAGCTTAACCCCGGTAGGCAATCAGCCCCAGCATTTT. Protein product: CASSLTPVGNQPQHF. The chain employs TRBV7-6 and TRBJ1-5; D is uncertain. The germline V gene encodes CDR1 SGHVS and CDR2 FNYEAQ. V lost 2 bases and J lost 2, with 10 bases in between. CDR3 length: 15 amino acids.

The chain joins TRBV27 to TRBJ1-5; TRBD1 matches at 11 bases. After removal of 4 bases from V and 2 bases from J, the junction contained 13 bases not matched to a gene. The CDR3 totals 19 residues. CDR1 is MNHEY, CDR2 SMNVEV, per germline (reference sequence). The CDR3 bases are TGTGCCAGCAGTTCCCATGGGACAGGGGGTAGAAGGGGCAATCAGCCCCAGCATTTT. Its translation: CASSSHGTGGRRGNQPQHF.

This clone was observed a single time. This rearrangement joins TRBV3-1 (or the pseudogene TRBV3-2) to TRBJ2-5; TRBD2 aligns across 8 bases. This CDR3 spans 14 amino acids. V lost 3 bases, J lost 6 bases, and 6 bases stayed unmatched. CDR1 and CDR2 from the germline V gene are LGHDT and YNNKEL (reference sequence). CDR3 region: CASSQGAGGKTQYF. The CDR3 DNA reads as TGTGCCAGCAGCCAGGGGGCGGGGGGCAAGACCCAGTACTTC.

The chain links TRBV5-6 to TRBJ1-2; 8 bases fit TRBD1. V was clipped by 3 bases and J by 4 bases; unmatched bases: 8. The CDR3 loop spans 15 amino acids. Per the germline V gene, CDR1 is SGHDT and CDR2 is YYEEEE. CDR3 sequence: CASSYPRDRLYGYTF. CDR3 sequence (DNA): TGTGCCAGCAGCTACCCCCGGGACAGGCTCTATGGCTACACCTTC.

This clone was found a few times. V is TRBV28 and J is TRBJ2-7; unclear D gene. Germline lookup yields CDR1 MDHEN and CDR2 SYDVKM. The CDR3 is 12 amino acids. The germline V and J ends were trimmed by 5 bases and 3 bases, with 8 bases remaining between them. The DNA of the CDR3 is TGTGCCAGCAGTGATCTCAGCTACGAGCAGTACTTC. Residues: CASSDLSYEQYF.

This clone was seen only once. This chain connects TRBV10-3 to TRBJ2-5, with D perhaps matching TRBD1 (6 bases). The germline V and J ends were trimmed by 8 bases and 2 bases, with 12 bases remaining between them. Germline CDR1 is ENHRY and CDR2 is SYGVKD. The length of the CDR3 is 13 residues. CDR3 sequence: CAIGQTEQETQYF. The CDR3, as DNA: TGTGCCATCGGACAGACGGAACAAGAGACCCAGTACTTC.

This clone was picked up a small number of times. This chain joins TRBV19 and TRBJ1-2; TRBD1 matches at 10 bases. Germline CDR1 LNHDA, CDR2 SQIVND (reference sequence). The CDR3 loop spans 18 amino acids. V was pared by 4 bases and J by 4 bases, with 15 bases of the junction left unmatched. The CDR3 DNA reads TGTGCCAGTAGTAGTAGACAGGGGGCTTCAATTTACTTCTATGGCTACACCTTC. Translating it yields CASSSRQGASIYFYGYTF.

The chain couples TRBV7-2 to TRBJ1-2; tentative D call: TRBD1 (5 bases). Trimming stripped 5 bases from V and 3 bases from J, with 13 bases between. The CDR3 length is 14 residues. Germline V gene lookup returns CDR1 SGHTA and CDR2 FQGNSA. The CDR3 DNA follows: TGTGCCAGCAGCGGGGGGATAACTGACTATGGCTACACCTTC. Its translation: CASSGGITDYGYTF. Full variable domain (missing parts from reference TRBV7-2 and TRBJ1-2): GAGVSQSPSNKVTEKGKDVELRCDPISGHTALYWYRQSLGQGLEFLIYFQGNSAPDKSGLPSDRFSAERTGGSVSTLTIQRTQQEDSAVYLCASSGGITDYGYTFGSGTRLTVV.

The CDR3 nucleotides read TGTGCCAGCAGCTTGGGGATAACGGCGTGGAGCTATGGCTACACCTTC. Its translation: CASSLGITAWSYGYTF. The V call is TRBV5-6, the J call TRBJ1-2, with no clear D. V dropped 0 bases and J dropped 4 bases, with 16 bases sitting between them. The CDR3 spans 16 residues. In germline, CDR1 is SGHDT, CDR2 YYEEEE.

This clone was detected only a few times. The same CDR3 can be traced to other DNA sequences in this sample. The J gene is TRBJ1-2, the V gene TRBV9, with a tentative D call TRBD1 (5 bases). Germline assignment: CDR1 SGDLS and CDR2 YYNGEE. The CDR3 runs 12 residues. V was pared by 3 bases and J by 4 bases, with 7 bases between. The CDR3 here is CASSADSYGYTF. The CDR3 nucleotides are TGTGCCAGCAGCGCCGACAGCTATGGCTACACCTTC.

The genes are TRBV19 and TRBJ1-5; a possible D gene is TRBD1 (5 bases). V was trimmed by 3 bases and J by 2 bases, leaving 11 bases between them. Germline CDR1 reads LNHDA; CDR2 reads SQIVND (reference sequence). The CDR3 sequence is 15 residues long. CDR3 sequence reads: CASSIAGGRNQPQHF. CDR3 DNA: TGTGCCAGTAGTATTGCCGGGGGTCGCAATCAGCCCCAGCATTTT. The full variable domain, with the rest looked up from reference TRBV19 and TRBJ1-5, is DGGITQSPKYLFRKEGQNVTLSCEQNLNHDAMYWYRQDPGQGLRLIYYSQIVNDFQKGDIAEGYSVSREKKESFPLTVTSAQKNPTAFYLCASSIAGGRNQPQHFGDGTRLSIL.

V and J are TRBV10-2 and TRBJ2-1; D ambiguous. V was clipped by 4 bases and J by 6 bases, with 13 bases between them. CDR1 and CDR2 (germline): WSHSY, SAAADI. The CDR3 contains 14 residues. For the CDR3, the DNA is TGCGCCAGCAGTGGTTTTTCAAGCATCAATGAGCAGTTCTTC. Encoded protein: CASSGFSSINEQFF.

The count of this clone is one. V is TRBV21-1 and J is TRBJ2-1; TRBD2 is the table's D call and was not checked against the DNA. TRBV21-1 is flagged as a pseudogene. The CDR3 covers 15 residues. This chain's CDR3 is CASSRRGPSNNEQFF. CDR3 bases: TGTGCCAGCAGCCGCCGCGGCCCGTCCAACAATGAGCAGTTCTTC.

The chain uses TRBV29-1 and TRBJ1-4, with D perhaps TRBD1 (5 bases). The CDR3 totals 14 residues. The germline V gene has CDR1 SQVTM and CDR2 ANQGSEA. Trimming left V 5 bases short and J 0 bases short, with 10 bases between. CDR3 bases: TGCAGCGTTCTGGACATCACAACTAATGAAAAACTGTTTTTT. Its protein product is CSVLDITTNEKLFF. Full variable domain (outside the CDR3, taken from reference TRBV29-1 and TRBJ1-4): SAVISQKPSRDICQRGTSLTIQCQVDSQVTMMFWYRQQPGQSLTLIATANQGSEATYESGFVIDKFPISRPNLTFSTLTVSNMSPEDSSIYLCSVLDITTNEKLFFGSGTQLSVL.

The chain is built from TRBV5-1 and TRBJ2-7; 13 nucleotides line up with TRBD2. The CDR3 length is 15 residues. The trim removed 4 bases at V and 2 bases at J, leaving 3 bases unmatched. Germline loops: CDR1 SGHRS, CDR2 YFSETQ. CDR3 in DNA: TGCGCCAGCAGCCAGGGACTAGCGGGGACCTACGAGCAGTACTTC. Its protein product is CASSQGLAGTYEQYF.

The chain uses TRBV7-9 and TRBJ2-1; weak D call: TRBD1 (5 bases). CDR3 length: 16 amino acids. Trimming pared 6 bases from V and 1 base from J, leaving 16 bases between. Germline values: CDR1 SEHNR, CDR2 FQNEAQ (reference sequence). In DNA, the CDR3 is TGTGCCAGCAGTCCCCGGTCGGCAGGGTCCTACAATGAGCAGTTCTTC. Its translation is CASSPRSAGSYNEQFF.

The chain recombines TRBV19 with TRBJ1-5; tentatively, D is TRBD1 (5 bases). This CDR3 has 16 amino acids. The germline V and J ends were trimmed by 7 bases and 2 bases, with 18 bases remaining between them. CDR1 and CDR2 (germline): LNHDA, SQIVND (reference sequence). The CDR3 DNA is TGTGCCAGTACCCAGGCGGGGAGGGGCCGCAATCAGCCCCAGCATTTT. Translating it yields CASTQAGRGRNQPQHF.

This rearrangement joins TRBV6-2 or TRBV6-3 to TRBJ2-7; 8 bases match TRBD2. This CDR3 comprises 16 residues. The germline gives CDR1 MNHEY, CDR2 SVGEGT. V dropped 5 bases and J dropped 5; count of bases not matched to a gene: 14. CDR3 sequence (DNA): TGTGCCAGCAGTCGCCCCACGCGGCGGGAGGTCAACGAGCAGTACTTC. Its translation is CASSRPTRREVNEQYF.

The chain carries TRBV6-5 and TRBJ2-5, with a weak D call TRBD1 (6 bases). Per the germline V gene, CDR1 is MNHEY and CDR2 is SVGAGI. CDR3 length: 14 amino acids. V lost 7 bases and J lost 2, with 14 bases in between. CDR3 DNA: TGTGCCAGCACCACCGGGACATCACAAGAGACCCAGTACTTC. Its protein is CASTTGTSQETQYF.